The rows below give T cell receptor beta chains drawn from one sample of a study of control samples from healthy donors and cancer patients. Generated by immunoSEQ multiplex PCR, the TCRdb table keeps only in-frame clones and is missing some. The table lists 100,000 to 150,000 clones, more than 90% of them singletons. Source material: blood. Every receptor here comes from a man younger than 35 in good health. Each CDR3 is given with its conserved first and last residue. D genes are given only for firm matches. The size of a clone is reported for some rows only, either as once, few or many, or as a class for expanded clones.

v_gene: TRBV5-1; d_gene: NA; j_gene: TRBJ1-6; abundance: NA; CDR3aa: CASSASGGQTYSPLHF; CDR3nt: TGCGCCAGCAGCGCATCCGGGGGACAAACTTACTCACCCCTCCACTTT
v_gene: TRBV4-2; d_gene: NA; j_gene: TRBJ1-2; abundance: NA; CDR3aa: CASSLQSRRPTSYGYTF; CDR3nt: TGTGCCAGCAGCCTCCAGAGCAGGAGACCAACTTCCTATGGCTACACCTTC
v_gene: TRBV10-3; d_gene: TRBD1; j_gene: TRBJ1-1; abundance: NA; CDR3aa: CAIGGTGGTEAFF; CDR3nt: TGTGCCATCGGCGGGACAGGGGGCACTGAAGCTTTCTTT
v_gene: TRBV18; d_gene: TRBD1; j_gene: TRBJ2-1; abundance: NA; CDR3aa: CASSPTDRVYNEQFF; CDR3nt: TGTGCCAGCTCACCAACGGACAGGGTCTACAATGAGCAGTTCTTC
v_gene: TRBV12-2; d_gene: NA; j_gene: TRBJ2-5; abundance: once; CDR3aa: CASRGTAVETQYF; CDR3nt: TGTGCAAGTCGGGGGACCGCTGTGGAGACCCAGTACTTC
v_gene: TRBV9; d_gene: NA; j_gene: TRBJ2-6; abundance: NA; CDR3aa: CASSEGGATSRANVLTF; CDR3nt: TGTGCCAGCAGCGAAGGGGGGGCGACTTCTAGGGCCAACGTCCTGACTTTC
v_gene: TRBV14; d_gene: NA; j_gene: TRBJ1-1; abundance: NA; CDR3aa: CASSQNPGVTEAFF; CDR3nt: TGTGCCAGCAGCCAAAACCCAGGGGTCACTGAAGCTTTCTTT
v_gene: TRBV29-1; d_gene: NA; j_gene: TRBJ1-2; abundance: once; CDR3aa: CSVGQTTNYGYTF; CDR3nt: TGCAGCGTCGGACAGACTACTAACTATGGCTACACCTTC
v_gene: TRBV19; d_gene: NA; j_gene: TRBJ2-7; abundance: NA; CDR3aa: CASMGGGYEQYF; CDR3nt: TGTGCCAGTATGGGGGGCGGATACGAGCAGTACTTC
v_gene: TRBV4-1; d_gene: NA; j_gene: TRBJ1-4; abundance: NA; CDR3aa: CASSRIRGEKLFF; CDR3nt: TGCGCCAGCAGCCGGATCAGGGGAGAAAAACTGTTTTTT
v_gene: TRBV7-9; d_gene: NA; j_gene: TRBJ2-1; abundance: NA; CDR3aa: CASSLVPSEGNNEQFF; CDR3nt: TGTGCCAGCAGCTTAGTCCCTAGCGAGGGTAACAATGAGCAGTTCTTC
v_gene: TRBV10-1; d_gene: NA; j_gene: TRBJ1-6; abundance: NA; CDR3aa: CASSSGTTNSPLHF; CDR3nt: TGCGCCAGCAGCTCCGGGACTACTAATTCACCCCTCCACTTT
v_gene: TRBV9; d_gene: NA; j_gene: TRBJ2-5; abundance: NA; CDR3aa: CASSVVAGQETQYF; CDR3nt: TGTGCCAGCAGCGTAGTGGCAGGCCAAGAGACCCAGTACTTC
v_gene: TRBV28; d_gene: NA; j_gene: TRBJ1-1; abundance: NA; CDR3aa: CASSFEGFGAFF; CDR3nt: TGTGCCAGCAGTTTTGAGGGCTTCGGTGCTTTCTTT
v_gene: TRBV2; d_gene: NA; j_gene: TRBJ2-7; abundance: NA; CDR3aa: CASNTRGPYEQYF; CDR3nt: TGTGCCAGCAACACGCGGGGCCCCTACGAGCAGTACTTC
v_gene: TRBV7-9; d_gene: NA; j_gene: TRBJ1-1; abundance: NA; CDR3aa: CASSFGPTEAFF; CDR3nt: TGTGCCAGCAGCTTTGGTCCGACTGAAGCTTTCTTT
v_gene: TRBV19; d_gene: TRBD1; j_gene: TRBJ1-1; abundance: NA; CDR3aa: CASRPGTGDTEAFF; CDR3nt: TGTGCCAGTAGGCCCGGGACAGGGGATACTGAAGCTTTCTTT
v_gene: TRBV6-2/TRBV6-3; d_gene: NA; j_gene: TRBJ1-1; abundance: NA; CDR3aa: CASSYRGDTEAFF; CDR3nt: TGTGCCAGCAGTTATAGAGGGGACACTGAAGCTTTCTTT
v_gene: TRBV3-1/TRBV3-2; d_gene: NA; j_gene: TRBJ2-7; abundance: NA; CDR3aa: CASSQGYFQWGKNSSYEQYF; CDR3nt: TGTGCCAGCAGCCAAGGGTATTTTCAGTGGGGAAAAAATAGCTCCTACGAGCAGTACTTC
v_gene: TRBV4-1; d_gene: NA; j_gene: TRBJ2-7; abundance: NA; CDR3aa: CASSQDYWSEQYF; CDR3nt: TGCGCCAGCAGCCAAGATTATTGGTCCGAGCAGTACTTC
v_gene: TRBV11-2; d_gene: NA; j_gene: TRBJ2-1; abundance: NA; CDR3aa: CASRASGVSYNEQFF; CDR3nt: TGTGCCAGCAGGGCCTCGGGGGTTTCCTACAATGAGCAGTTCTTC
v_gene: TRBV5-4; d_gene: NA; j_gene: TRBJ1-5; abundance: NA; CDR3aa: CASSLDGGSGYQPQHF; CDR3nt: TGTGCCAGCAGCTTGGACGGGGGGTCGGGTTATCAGCCCCAGCATTTT
v_gene: TRBV5-5; d_gene: TRBD1; j_gene: TRBJ2-4; abundance: NA; CDR3aa: CASSFPGQRNIQYF; CDR3nt: TGTGCCAGCAGCTTCCCGGGACAGAGAAACATTCAGTACTTC
v_gene: TRBV6-5; d_gene: NA; j_gene: TRBJ1-4; abundance: once; CDR3aa: CASSLTNEKLFF; CDR3nt: TGTGCCAGCAGCCTCACTAATGAAAAACTGTTTTTT
v_gene: TRBV5-1; d_gene: TRBD2; j_gene: TRBJ2-7; abundance: NA; CDR3aa: CASTLVAGGQYEQYF; CDR3nt: TGCGCCAGCACCTTAGTAGCGGGGGGGCAATACGAGCAGTACTTC
v_gene: TRBV5-4; d_gene: NA; j_gene: TRBJ1-1; abundance: once; CDR3aa: CASREVPEGTEAFF; CDR3nt: TGTGCCAGCAGGGAGGTGCCTGAAGGCACTGAAGCTTTCTTT
v_gene: TRBV19; d_gene: NA; j_gene: TRBJ1-2; abundance: NA; CDR3aa: CASSIEVVANYGYTF; CDR3nt: TGTGCCAGTAGTATCGAGGTTGTAGCTAACTATGGCTACACCTTC
v_gene: TRBV9; d_gene: TRBD1; j_gene: TRBJ2-2; abundance: once; CDR3aa: CASSPQTGSTGELFF; CDR3nt: TGTGCCAGCAGCCCTCAGACAGGGAGCACCGGGGAGCTGTTTTTT
v_gene: TRBV3-1/TRBV3-2; d_gene: NA; j_gene: TRBJ2-4; abundance: NA; CDR3aa: CASSPRRGTGNIQYF; CDR3nt: TGTGCCAGCAGCCCCCGTAGGGGGACTGGGAACATTCAGTACTTC
v_gene: TRBV18; d_gene: NA; j_gene: TRBJ2-7; abundance: NA; CDR3aa: CASSSQGGYEQYF; CDR3nt: TGTGCCAGCTCATCCCAGGGGGGCTACGAGCAGTACTTC
v_gene: TRBV10-3; d_gene: TRBD1; j_gene: TRBJ2-2; abundance: NA; CDR3aa: CAISVARTGPNTGELFF; CDR3nt: TGTGCCATCAGTGTAGCCCGGACAGGTCCGAACACCGGGGAGCTGTTTTTT
v_gene: TRBV19; d_gene: TRBD1; j_gene: TRBJ1-5; abundance: once; CDR3aa: CASSIGSGQWGNQPQHF; CDR3nt: TGTGCCAGTAGTATCGGATCGGGACAGTGGGGAAATCAGCCCCAGCATTTT
v_gene: TRBV30; d_gene: NA; j_gene: TRBJ2-2; abundance: NA; CDR3aa: CAWSNRISHSRGQTGELFF; CDR3nt: TGTGCCTGGAGTAACCGGATCAGCCACTCCAGGGGCCAAACCGGGGAGCTGTTTTTT
v_gene: TRBV4-2; d_gene: NA; j_gene: TRBJ1-1; abundance: NA; CDR3aa: CASSQETDVNTEAFF; CDR3nt: TGTGCCAGCAGCCAAGAGACAGACGTTAACACTGAAGCTTTCTTT
v_gene: TRBV4-2; d_gene: NA; j_gene: TRBJ2-7; abundance: NA; CDR3aa: CASSQDRLGRSSYEQYF; CDR3nt: TGTGCCAGCAGCCAAGATCGGCTAGGGAGAAGCTCCTACGAGCAGTACTTC
v_gene: TRBV10-3; d_gene: NA; j_gene: TRBJ1-3; abundance: NA; CDR3aa: CATRQASGNTIYF; CDR3nt: TGTGCCACCCGACAGGCCTCTGGAAACACCATATATTTT
v_gene: TRBV6-5; d_gene: NA; j_gene: TRBJ1-5; abundance: NA; CDR3aa: CASRDTNQPQHF; CDR3nt: TGTGCCAGCAGAGACACCAATCAGCCCCAGCATTTT
v_gene: TRBV28; d_gene: NA; j_gene: TRBJ1-1; abundance: NA; CDR3aa: CASSRYSAGNMNTEAFF; CDR3nt: TGTGCCAGCAGTCGTTATTCGGCAGGTAACATGAACACTGAAGCTTTCTTT
v_gene: TRBV6-5; d_gene: NA; j_gene: TRBJ2-1; abundance: NA; CDR3aa: CASTDWSSYNEQFF; CDR3nt: TGTGCCAGCACGGACTGGAGCTCCTACAATGAGCAGTTCTTC
v_gene: TRBV6-5; d_gene: NA; j_gene: TRBJ1-1; abundance: NA; CDR3aa: CASSRGDLNTEAFF; CDR3nt: TGTGCCAGCAGTAGGGGGGACCTGAACACTGAAGCTTTCTTT
v_gene: TRBV19; d_gene: TRBD1; j_gene: TRBJ2-2; abundance: NA; CDR3aa: CASSMGQYGGELFF; CDR3nt: TGTGCCAGTAGTATGGGACAGTACGGCGGGGAGCTGTTTTTT
v_gene: TRBV21-1; d_gene: NA; j_gene: TRBJ1-1; abundance: NA; CDR3aa: CASSKDAAPAFF; CDR3nt: TGTGCCAGCAGCAAGGACGCGGCACCAGCTTTCTTT
v_gene: TRBV11-3; d_gene: TRBD2; j_gene: TRBJ2-2; abundance: NA; CDR3aa: CASSPGTSYTGELFF; CDR3nt: TGTGCCAGCAGCCCCGGGACTAGTTACACCGGGGAGCTGTTTTTT
v_gene: TRBV11-2; d_gene: TRBD1; j_gene: TRBJ1-1; abundance: NA; CDR3aa: CASSYSGQGIAEAFF; CDR3nt: TGTGCCAGCAGTTATTCGGGACAGGGTATCGCTGAAGCTTTCTTT
v_gene: TRBV18; d_gene: NA; j_gene: TRBJ1-4; abundance: NA; CDR3aa: CASSPPRGEPPEKLFF; CDR3nt: TGTGCCAGCTCGCCTCCCCGGGGGGAACCCCCCGAAAAACTGTTTTTT
v_gene: TRBV19; d_gene: TRBD1; j_gene: TRBJ1-5; abundance: NA; CDR3aa: CASSTTGGQQPQHF; CDR3nt: TGTGCCAGTAGTACCACAGGGGGACAACAGCCCCAGCATTTT
v_gene: TRBV5-1; d_gene: TRBD1; j_gene: TRBJ1-1; abundance: NA; CDR3aa: CASGYGGGLTEAFF; CDR3nt: TGCGCCAGCGGGTATGGAGGGGGCCTGACCGAAGCTTTCTTT
v_gene: TRBV12-3/TRBV12-4; d_gene: TRBD1; j_gene: TRBJ1-1; abundance: NA; CDR3aa: CASRTGDTEAFF; CDR3nt: TGTGCCAGCAGGACAGGGGACACTGAAGCTTTCTTT
v_gene: TRBV19; d_gene: NA; j_gene: TRBJ1-4; abundance: NA; CDR3aa: CASSGGAGTNEKLFF; CDR3nt: TGTGCCAGTAGTGGGGGCGCGGGAACTAATGAAAAACTGTTTTTT
v_gene: TRBV29-1; d_gene: TRBD2; j_gene: TRBJ2-1; abundance: NA; CDR3aa: CSVGGGTSNEQFF; CDR3nt: TGCAGCGTGGGGGGTGGGACTAGCAATGAGCAGTTCTTC
v_gene: TRBV9; d_gene: TRBD2; j_gene: TRBJ2-3; abundance: NA; CDR3aa: CASSPWGGGVDTQYF; CDR3nt: TGTGCCAGCAGCCCCTGGGGCGGGGGGGTAGATACGCAGTATTTT
v_gene: TRBV5-4; d_gene: NA; j_gene: TRBJ2-3; abundance: NA; CDR3aa: CASSFGTDTQYF; CDR3nt: TGTGCCAGCAGCTTTGGCACAGATACGCAGTATTTT
v_gene: TRBV10-2; d_gene: TRBD2; j_gene: TRBJ2-3; abundance: once; CDR3aa: CASRVTSGGPGDTQYF; CDR3nt: TGCGCCAGCAGGGTTACTAGCGGGGGGCCGGGGGATACGCAGTATTTT
v_gene: TRBV4-2; d_gene: NA; j_gene: TRBJ2-6; abundance: NA; CDR3aa: CASSQERGSGANVLTF; CDR3nt: TGTGCCAGCAGCCAAGAGCGGGGCTCTGGGGCCAACGTCCTGACTTTC
v_gene: TRBV4-1; d_gene: NA; j_gene: TRBJ2-7; abundance: NA; CDR3aa: CASSQEIVYEQYF; CDR3nt: TGCGCCAGCAGCCAAGAAATAGTTTACGAGCAGTACTTC
v_gene: TRBV6-6; d_gene: TRBD2; j_gene: TRBJ2-1; abundance: NA; CDR3aa: CASSYHGGGNEQFF; CDR3nt: TGTGCCAGCAGTTACCACGGGGGGGGAAATGAGCAGTTCTTC
v_gene: TRBV2; d_gene: TRBD1; j_gene: TRBJ1-2; abundance: NA; CDR3aa: CASSASPGQGLSYGYTF; CDR3nt: TGTGCCAGCAGTGCCTCACCGGGACAGGGTCTCTCCTATGGCTACACCTTC
v_gene: TRBV4-1; d_gene: NA; j_gene: TRBJ2-5; abundance: NA; CDR3aa: CASSQSGLARQETQYF; CDR3nt: TGCGCCAGCAGCCAAAGTGGTCTAGCGAGACAAGAGACCCAGTACTTC
v_gene: TRBV5-3; d_gene: TRBD1; j_gene: TRBJ1-2; abundance: NA; CDR3aa: CARSFDRDNGYTF; CDR3nt: TGTGCCAGAAGCTTTGACAGGGATAATGGCTACACCTTC